A single sample gave rise to the 9 T cell receptor beta chains below, sequenced in a study of Graves' ophthalmopathy and Graves' hyperthyroidism. RNA transcripts were the template, and TCR beta CDR3 regions were amplified from them. An initial RT-PCR round employing HTBI primers preceded a second-round multiplex PCR. MiXCR was run by TCRdb on the multiplex PCR reads, yielding one entry per CDR3 protein. The data contain roughly 420,000 distinct CDR3 sequences, under 25% of them singletons. Input material: peripheral blood. These receptors came from a woman younger than 30 with stable Graves' hyperthyroidism.

The CDR3 protein is CSAGDTNYGYTF. CDR3 DNA: TGCAGTGCAGGGGACACTAACTATGGCTACACCTTC. The chain employs TRBV20-1 and TRBJ1-2; tentatively, D is TRBD1 (6 bases). V shed 6 bases and J shed 0 bases, with 8 bases lying between them. The CDR3 is made up of 12 amino acids. Looked up from germline, CDR1 is DFQATT and CDR2 is SNEGSKA (reference sequence).

This clonotype was counted many times. The CDR3 DNA reads TGTGCCAGCAGCTTGGCGTACAGGGTGACGAACACTGAAGCTTTCTTT. Translated, it gives CASSLAYRVTNTEAFF. The V gene is TRBV5-5, the J gene TRBJ1-1, with a weak D call TRBD1 (6 bases). V lost 0 bases and J 1 base, leaving 13 bases between the germline ends. Germline loops: CDR1 SGHKS, CDR2 YYEKEE (reference sequence). The CDR3 totals 16 residues.

The rearrangement joins TRBV29-1 to TRBJ2-5; TRBD2 might be the D (6 bases). Germline CDR1 SQVTM, CDR2 ANQGSEA. Between the trimmed V and J ends, which lost 6 bases and 0 bases, there was a span of 11 bases. The CDR3 has 13 residues. CDR3 sequence (DNA): TGCAGCGTGGAACGGGACTACCAAGAGACCCAGTACTTC. The encoded protein is CSVERDYQETQYF.

In its sample, this clonotype was seen many times. V usage is TRBV25-1 and J usage is TRBJ1-5, with a tentative D call TRBD1 (6 bases). V gave up 4 bases and J gave up 7 bases, with 11 bases separating them. From germline, CDR1 is MGHDK and CDR2 SYGVNS. CDR3 length: 13 residues. The CDR3 DNA follows: TGTGCCAGCAGTGGAGGGGGTGGGCAGCCCCAGCATTTT. It yields the protein CASSGGGGQPQHF.

This clonotype was observed a few times. This chain joins TRBV30 and TRBJ1-5; D gene uncertain. This CDR3 has 15 residues. Germline CDR1 is GTSNPN and CDR2 is SVGIG (reference sequence). V was pared by 0 bases and J by 0 bases, with 9 bases between. The CDR3 spells CAWSVNLNSNQPQHF. Here the CDR3 DNA reads TGTGCCTGGAGTGTTAATTTGAATAGCAATCAGCCCCAGCATTTT.

The sample holds many counts of this clonotype. The rearrangement joins TRBV29-1 to TRBJ1-1; 7 bases map to TRBD1. The junction had 3 bases not matched to a gene; V was cut back by 7 bases and J by 7 bases. This CDR3 has 10 amino acids. Germline values: CDR1 SQVTM, CDR2 ANQGSEA. The CDR3 protein is CSAGTVEAFF. CDR3 nucleotides: TGCAGCGCCGGGACAGTTGAAGCTTTCTTT.

This clonotype appeared many times. The J gene is TRBJ1-3, the V gene TRBV27; TRBD1 matches 7 bases. Germline V gene sequence: CDR1 MNHEY, CDR2 SMNVEV (reference sequence). There are 17 residues in the CDR3. V lost 4 bases and J lost 2; bases outside the gene matches: 11. The CDR3 is CASSYQGGPLAGNTIYF. For the CDR3, the DNA is TGTGCCAGCAGTTACCAGGGGGGTCCTCTCGCTGGAAACACCATATATTTT.

The chain links TRBV27 to TRBJ2-7, with unresolved D. V lost 3 bases and J lost 2, with 8 bases in between. Germline V lookup: CDR1 MNHEY, CDR2 SMNVEV (reference sequence). The CDR3 covers 13 residues. The CDR3 loop is CASSFQHTYEQYF. The CDR3 nucleotides are TGTGCCAGCAGTTTCCAGCATACCTACGAGCAGTACTTC.

The table lists this clonotype with many counts. The V gene is TRBV27, the J gene TRBJ2-2; 9 bases are shared with TRBD1. Trimming cost V 1 base and J 5 bases; bases outside gene matches: 2. Germline V gives CDR1 MNHEY, CDR2 SMNVEV (reference sequence). There are 15 residues in the CDR3. CDR3 in DNA: TGTGCCAGCAGTTTATTGACAGGGGGGACCGGGGAGCTGTTTTTT. Translation gives CASSLLTGGTGELFF.